A single sample is the source of the 14 T cell receptor beta chains below, sequenced in a study of neoadjuvant anti-PD-1 for oral cavity cancer. Clones were sequenced by immunoSEQ multiplex PCR, and TCRdb holds only the in-frame ones, with some missing. Of about 81,000 clones in the sample, about 84% are singletons; the top ten hold around 3%. Sample: PBMCs, taken before nivolumab (anti-PD-1) treatment. The source is a person aged 35-79 years with oral cavity squamous cell carcinoma.

The J gene is TRBJ1-1, the V gene TRBV5-1; 7 positions agree with TRBD1. V lost 2 bases to trimming and J lost 6 bases; unmatched junction nucleotides: 7. This CDR3 spans 14 amino acids. The germline V gene encodes CDR1 SGHRS and CDR2 YFSETQ. The CDR3 nucleotides are TGCGCCAGCAGCTTAGGACAGGTTTTTTCTGAAGCTTTCTTT. Encoded protein: CASSLGQVFSEAFF.

This chain uses TRBV30 with TRBJ2-1, with D maybe TRBD2 (5 bases). Germline CDR1 GTSNPN, CDR2 SVGIG (reference sequence). This CDR3 has 11 amino acids. V lost 3 bases, J lost 11 bases, and 11 bases lay in between. The CDR3 DNA reads as TGTGCCTGGAGCCTTACGGGAAAGCAGTTCTTC. Its protein is CAWSLTGKQFF. The full variable domain, in which reference TRBV30 and TRBJ2-1 provide the parts outside the CDR3, is SQTIHQWPATLVQPVGSPLSLECTVEGTSNPNLYWYRQAAGRGLQLLFYSVGIGQISSEVPQNLSASRPQDRQFILSSKKLLLSDSGFYLCAWSLTGKQFFGPGTRLTVL.

V usage is TRBV9 and J usage is TRBJ2-3; 7 bases align to TRBD2. The length of the CDR3 is 15 residues. The V and J ends lost 5 bases and 4 bases, in that order; junction bases with no gene match: 10. Germline V CDR1 and CDR2: SGDLS, YYNGEE. The CDR3: CASRRGSQRSDTQYF. The CDR3 DNA reads as TGTGCCAGCAGGCGGGGGTCTCAAAGGTCAGATACGCAGTATTTT.

This chain joins TRBV6-4 and TRBJ2-3; 13 bases fit TRBD2. The germline gives CDR1 MRHNA, CDR2 SNTAGT. V lost 2 bases and J lost 4; bases outside the gene matches: 0. This CDR3 contains 15 residues. This chain's CDR3 is CASSDGLAGADTQYF. CDR3 in DNA: TGTGCCAGCAGTGACGGACTAGCGGGAGCAGATACGCAGTATTTT.

Note on this clone: The sample carries other DNA sequences with the same CDR3. The gene calls are TRBV9 and TRBJ2-1; 9 bases line up with TRBD2. The CDR3 loop spans 17 amino acids. With V trimmed by 4 bases and J by 0 bases, 8 bases remained unmatched. CDR1 and CDR2 from the germline V gene are SGDLS and YYNGEE. The CDR3 nucleotides read TGTGCCAGCAGCCCTCGACTAGCGGTGAGCTCCTACAATGAGCAGTTCTTC. Translated, it gives CASSPRLAVSSYNEQFF.

V is TRBV10-3 and J is TRBJ2-1; D not certain. V was trimmed by 4 bases and J by 7 bases, leaving 14 bases between them. The germline CDR1 and CDR2 sequences are ENHRY and SYGVKD. This CDR3 has 14 residues. The DNA for the CDR3 is TGTGCCATCAGTGCCGTGACCTCAGCGAATGAGCAGTTCTTC. As protein: CAISAVTSANEQFF.

The genes are TRBV4-1 and TRBJ1-5, with D possibly TRBD1 on 5 matching bases. The germline CDR1 and CDR2 sequences are MGHRA and YSYEKL. The CDR3 is 16 amino acids. Trimming took off 0 bases at V and 9 bases at J, with 18 bases between the two ends. The CDR3 region is CASSQDLGGTLAPQHF. In nucleotides, the CDR3 is TGCGCCAGCAGCCAAGATTTGGGGGGTACCCTAGCGCCCCAGCATTTT.

This clone was seen a handful of times. The chain uses TRBV11-2 and TRBJ1-5; D possibly corresponds to TRBD1 (5 bases). CDR3 length equals 14 residues. Germline-derived CDR1 and CDR2 are SGHAT and FQNNGV. V shed 5 bases and J shed 5 bases, with 13 bases lying between them. Written as DNA, the CDR3 is TGTGCCAGCAGCCTCACACGGGGGGATCAGCCCCAGCATTTT. It yields the protein CASSLTRGDQPQHF.

The chain combines TRBV6-6 with TRBJ1-2, with D unclear. CDR3 size: 14 residues. Trimming pared 0 bases from V and 8 bases from J, leaving 13 bases between. Germline CDR1 is MNHNY and CDR2 is SVGAGI (reference sequence). CDR3 region: CASSYSTDNRGYTF. Written as DNA, the CDR3 is TGTGCCAGCAGTTACTCGACCGACAACCGGGGCTACACCTTC.

The chain links TRBV28 to TRBJ2-2, with 7 bases aligning to TRBD2. Germline V gene lookup returns CDR1 MDHEN and CDR2 SYDVKM. The CDR3 length is 13 residues. J gave up 5 bases and V 8 bases, and 5 bases lay outside the gene matches. The CDR3 DNA reads as TGTGCCAGCTATGATAGCGGGACCGGGGAGCTGTTTTTT. Translating gives CASYDSGTGELFF.

The chain has TRBV27 and TRBJ2-5; 7 positions agree with TRBD2. Per germline, CDR1 MNHEY and CDR2 SMNVEV (reference sequence). The CDR3 extends over 14 amino acids. Trimming removed 0 bases from V and 5 bases from J; junction bases left unmatched: 3. The CDR3 coding sequence is TGTGCCAGCAGTTTATCGGTGGGGGGGGAGACCCAGTACTTC. It encodes CASSLSVGGETQYF.

The rearrangement links TRBV19 to TRBJ2-1; 8 positions agree with TRBD2. Per the germline V gene, CDR1 is LNHDA and CDR2 is SQIVND (reference sequence). There are 14 residues in the CDR3. V gave up 5 bases and J gave up 6 bases; unmatched junction bases: 6. The CDR3 is CASSSHSGINEQFF. CDR3 coding DNA: TGTGCCAGTAGTTCTCATAGCGGGATCAATGAGCAGTTCTTC.

This chain uses TRBV6-5 with TRBJ2-1; TRBD1 is a possible D gene (5 bases). The CDR3 covers 14 residues. Germline assignment: CDR1 MNHEY and CDR2 SVGAGI. V was clipped by 6 bases and J by 7 bases, with 16 bases between them. The CDR3 loop is CASRTPVTANEQFF. Written as DNA, the CDR3 is TGTGCCAGCAGAACTCCCGTGACAGCTAATGAGCAGTTCTTC.

The V call is TRBV6-4, the J call TRBJ1-4; the D gene is possibly TRBD1 (5 bases). Germline V gene lookup returns CDR1 MRHNA and CDR2 SNTAGT. The V end lost 6 bases, the J end lost 7 bases, and 15 bases lay between the germline ends. This CDR3 comprises 14 residues. The CDR3 protein is CASSPGPASEKLFF. The DNA of the CDR3 is TGTGCCAGCAGCCCAGGGCCGGCCAGTGAAAAACTGTTTTTT.